The rows below give T cell receptor beta chains drawn from one sample of a study of T-cell memory formation after mild COVID-19. TCRdb recomputed calls from the 5' RACE reads with MiXCR, one row per CDR3 protein. The sample shows 310,000 or so distinct CDR3 sequences, less than 20% of them seen only once. The sequenced sample was PBMCs or a T cell subset sorted from them (not recorded which). The receptors shown here come from a man between 18 and 35 years old who had mild COVID-19 (a few samples of this study predate the infection). Cell type and time point are not known. The CDR3 runs from the conserved cysteine through the conserved F or W. D genes are given only for firm matches. Clone size is stated in some rows and not others, as once, few, many or a class when expanded.

clone_size	d_call	v_call	j_call	cdr3_aa	cdr3_nt
few	.	TRBV12-3/TRBV12-4	TRBJ2-2	CASSLGGTLLTGELFF	TGTGCCAGCAGTTTAGGTGGGACCTTACTCACCGGGGAGCTGTTTTTT
.	TRBD2	TRBV20-1	TRBJ2-6	CSARGGDLSGANVLTF	TGCAGTGCTAGGGGAGGGGACCTCTCTGGGGCCAACGTCCTGACTTTC
.	.	TRBV6-2/TRBV6-3	TRBJ2-5	CASNAGVETQYF	TGTGCCAGCAACGCAGGGGTAGAGACCCAGTACTTC
many	.	TRBV9	TRBJ2-1	CASSPWRGNYNEQFF	TGTGCCAGCAGTCCCTGGCGGGGAAACTACAATGAGCAGTTCTTC
.	TRBD1	TRBV7-9	TRBJ2-4	CASSPGGRGNIQYF	TGTGCCAGCAGTCCAGGGGGACGAGGAAACATTCAGTACTTC
.	.	TRBV4-1	TRBJ1-1	CASRAGGLGTEAFF	TGCGCCAGCAGGGCGGGGGGTTTGGGCACTGAAGCTTTCTTT
few	.	TRBV12-3/TRBV12-4	TRBJ1-1	CASSPQTLNTEAFF	TGTGCCAGCAGCCCCCAGACTTTGAACACTGAAGCTTTCTTT
few	.	TRBV6-6	TRBJ2-6	CATWGVSSGANVLTF	TGTGCCACCTGGGGGGTTTCCTCTGGGGCCAACGTCCTGACTTTC
many	TRBD1	TRBV6-5	TRBJ2-7	CASSPGQGRYEQYF	TGTGCCAGCAGCCCAGGACAGGGAAGATACGAGCAGTACTTC
few	TRBD1	TRBV7-9	TRBJ1-6	CASSLGQSSYNSPLHF	TGTGCCAGCAGCTTGGGACAGAGCTCCTATAATTCACCCCTCCACTTT
.	.	TRBV6-5	TRBJ1-4	CASGRLSATNEKLFF	TGTGCCAGCGGGAGGCTGAGTGCAACTAATGAAAAACTGTTTTTT
.	.	TRBV2	TRBJ1-2	CASSVDGKGGAF	TGTGCCAGCAGTGTCGATGGGAAAGGAGGGGCCTTC
.	TRBD2	TRBV20-1	TRBJ2-7	CSASLADFSYEQYF	TGCAGTGCTAGCCTAGCGGACTTCTCCTACGAGCAGTACTTC
.	.	TRBV7-9	TRBJ1-1	CASSFGSPEAFF	TGTGCCAGCAGCTTTGGAAGCCCCGAAGCTTTCTTT
.	.	TRBV27	TRBJ1-1	CASSPNRARTEAFF	TGTGCCAGCAGCCCCAACAGGGCCCGAACTGAAGCTTTCTTT
few	.	TRBV7-8	TRBJ1-1	CASSSGPGRTSSEAFF	TGTGCCAGCAGCTCGGGCCCCGGACGGACAAGCAGTGAAGCTTTCTTT
.	.	TRBV12-3/TRBV12-4	TRBJ1-1	CASSQGPRGEAFF	TGTGCCAGCAGTCAAGGGCCTCGGGGTGAAGCTTTCTTT